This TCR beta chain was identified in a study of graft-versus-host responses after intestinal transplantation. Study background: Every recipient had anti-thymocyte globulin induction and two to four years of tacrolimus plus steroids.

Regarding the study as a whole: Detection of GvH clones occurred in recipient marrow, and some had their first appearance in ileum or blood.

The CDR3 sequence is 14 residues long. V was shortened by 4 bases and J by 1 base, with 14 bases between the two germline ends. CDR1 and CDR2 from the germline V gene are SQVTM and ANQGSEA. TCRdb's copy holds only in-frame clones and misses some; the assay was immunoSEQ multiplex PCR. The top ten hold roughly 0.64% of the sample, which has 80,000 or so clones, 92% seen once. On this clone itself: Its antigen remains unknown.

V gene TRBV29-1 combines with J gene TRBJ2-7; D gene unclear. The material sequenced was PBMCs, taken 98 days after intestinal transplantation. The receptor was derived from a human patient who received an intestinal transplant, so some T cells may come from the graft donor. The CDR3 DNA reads TGCAGCGTTGCCGAGGTTGCAGCATCCTACGAGCAGTACTTC. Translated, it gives CSVAEVAASYEQYF.